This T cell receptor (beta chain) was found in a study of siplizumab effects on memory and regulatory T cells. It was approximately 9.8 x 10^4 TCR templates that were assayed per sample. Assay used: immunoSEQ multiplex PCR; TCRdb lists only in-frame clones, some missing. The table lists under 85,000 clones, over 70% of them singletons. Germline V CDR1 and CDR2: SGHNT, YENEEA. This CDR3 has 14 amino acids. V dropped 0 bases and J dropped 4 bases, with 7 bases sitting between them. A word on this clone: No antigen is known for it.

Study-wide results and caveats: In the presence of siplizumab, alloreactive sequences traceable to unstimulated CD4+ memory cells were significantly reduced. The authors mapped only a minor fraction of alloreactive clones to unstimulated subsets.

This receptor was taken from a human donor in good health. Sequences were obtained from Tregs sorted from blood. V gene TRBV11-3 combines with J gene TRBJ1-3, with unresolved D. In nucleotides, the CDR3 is TGTGCCAGCAGCTTAGACTTGAACGGAAACACCATATATTTT. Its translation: CASSLDLNGNTIYF.